Presented here are 14 T cell receptor beta chains from one specimen sequenced in a study of identical twins. TCRdb analysed the 5' RACE reads with MiXCR anew, one entry per CDR3 protein. The data hold over 500,000 distinct CDR3 sequences, with roughly 21% observed a single time. The sample also formed part of further work on T cells expressing NK-cell markers.

Sequenced sample: CD4+ T cells sorted from blood. The receptors were gathered from a woman aged 18-30 years in good health.

This clonotype came up once. The chain uses TRBV7-2 and TRBJ2-1; 7 bases fit TRBD2. This CDR3 contains 15 residues. V lost 2 bases, J lost 7 bases, and 8 bases stayed unmatched. The germline CDR1 and CDR2 sequences are SGHTA and FQGNSA. The CDR3: CASSLTAWGGNEQFF. CDR3 nucleotides: TGTGCCAGCAGCTTAACAGCGTGGGGGGGGAATGAGCAGTTCTTC.

There are a few counts of this clonotype. The V call is TRBV7-9, the J call TRBJ2-5; TRBD1 aligns across 7 bases. Germline assignment: CDR1 SEHNR and CDR2 FQNEAQ (reference sequence). J gave up 2 bases and V 6 bases, and 12 bases lay outside the gene matches. CDR3 length: 16 amino acids. The DNA for the CDR3 is TGTGCCAGCAGTTTCCGGACAGGCTCCTTTCAAGAGACCCAGTACTTC. Protein product: CASSFRTGSFQETQYF.

This clonotype came up a few times. This chain joins TRBV7-6 and TRBJ2-6, with D possibly being TRBD2 (5 bases). The CDR3 runs 17 residues. Per the germline V gene, CDR1 is SGHVS and CDR2 is FNYEAQ. V dropped 5 bases and J dropped 0 bases, with 14 bases sitting between them. CDR3 DNA: TGTGCCAGCAGCCCAGCGGTATTCAGCTCTGGGGCCAACGTCCTGACTTTC. The encoded protein is CASSPAVFSSGANVLTF.

This clonotype was counted only a few times. V usage is TRBV20-1 and J usage is TRBJ2-3; D unclear. The CDR3 has 12 residues. Trimming cost V 3 bases and J 2 bases, with 6 bases left between them. The germline V gene encodes CDR1 DFQATT and CDR2 SNEGSKA (reference sequence). The CDR3 is CSARFITDTQYF. The CDR3 nucleotides read TGCAGTGCTAGGTTTATCACAGATACGCAGTATTTT.

This clonotype came up a few times. The CDR3 DNA is TGCAGTGTTCTCCAATCCGGACGATCCACCGGGGAGCTGTTTTTT. As protein: CSVLQSGRSTGELFF. This chain connects TRBV20-1 to TRBJ2-2; D is unclear. The CDR3 runs 15 residues. Germline V lookup: CDR1 DFQATT, CDR2 SNEGSKA (reference sequence). V lost 7 bases and J lost 4, with 19 bases in between.

This chain connects TRBV7-9 to TRBJ2-5, with TRBD1 matching 7 bases. From germline, CDR1 is SEHNR and CDR2 FQNEAQ (reference sequence). V trimming: 5 bases; J trimming: 3 bases; junction bases outside the gene matches: 9. This CDR3 comprises 15 residues. The CDR3, as DNA: TGTGCCAGCAGCCAAGGGACAGCTAAAAAAGAGACCCAGTACTTC. This translates into CASSQGTAKKETQYF. Filled out from reference TRBV7-9 and TRBJ2-5, the complete variable domain reads DTGVSQNPRHKITKRGQNVTFRCDPISEHNRLYWYRQTLGQGPEFLTYFQNEAQLEKSRLLSDRFSAERPKGSFSTLEIQRTEQGDSAMYLCASSQGTAKKETQYFGPGTRLLVL.

This clonotype has just a few counts. The chain combines TRBV9 with TRBJ2-3; D may be TRBD1 (6 bases). The V end lost 1 base, the J end lost 0 bases, and 9 bases lay between the germline ends. The V gene's germline CDR1 is SGDLS and CDR2 YYNGEE. The CDR3 extends over 15 amino acids. The CDR3 sequence: CASSVWQGSTDTQYF. CDR3 DNA sequence: TGTGCCAGCAGCGTATGGCAGGGGAGCACAGATACGCAGTATTTT.

This clonotype appeared a few times. This rearrangement joins TRBV20-1 to TRBJ2-3; 10 nucleotides agree with TRBD2. Germline V gene data show CDR1 as DFQATT and CDR2 as SNEGSKA (reference sequence). The J segment lost 5 bases and the V segment lost 4 bases, leaving 9 bases of the junction unmatched. The CDR3 has 15 residues. CDR3 in amino acids: CSATRSGRAKDTQYF. CDR3 nucleotide sequence: TGCAGTGCTACTCGGAGCGGGAGGGCCAAAGATACGCAGTATTTT.

The rearrangement joins TRBV6-5 to TRBJ1-5; tentatively, D is TRBD1 (6 bases). Trimming took off 4 bases at V and 6 bases at J, with 10 bases between the two ends. The CDR3 runs to 13 residues. The germline CDR1 and CDR2 sequences are MNHEY and SVGAGI. CDR3 amino acids: CASSSRGPQPQHF. The CDR3 DNA reads as TGTGCCAGCAGTTCCCGGGGGCCTCAGCCCCAGCATTTT.

A few counts support this clonotype. V is TRBV11-2 and J is TRBJ2-1; the D is unclear. CDR3 length: 14 amino acids. Trimming cost V 9 bases and J 7 bases, with 19 bases left between them. Germline assignment: CDR1 SGHAT and CDR2 FQNNGV. CDR3 loop: CASLAPQERNEQFF. The CDR3 region has the DNA TGTGCCAGTCTCGCTCCACAAGAGAGAAATGAGCAGTTCTTC. Full variable domain (missing parts from reference TRBV11-2 and TRBJ2-1): EAGVAQSPRYKIIEKRQSVAFWCNPISGHATLYWYQQILGQGPKLLIQFQNNGVVDDSQLPKDRFSAERLKGVDSTLKIQPAKLEDSAVYLCASLAPQERNEQFFGPGTRLTVL.

The J gene is TRBJ1-6, the V gene TRBV5-1, with D perhaps TRBD1 (5 bases). CDR3 length: 14 residues. CDR1 is SGHRS and CDR2 is YFSETQ in the germline V gene. V dropped 2 bases and J dropped 7 bases, with 10 bases sitting between them. CDR3 sequence reads: CASSLWDSNSPLHF. The CDR3 DNA follows: TGCGCCAGCAGCTTATGGGACTCAAATTCACCCCTCCACTTT.

V and J are TRBV6-2 or TRBV6-3 and TRBJ2-5; D is undetermined. Germline CDR1 reads MNHEY; CDR2 reads SVGEGT. CDR3 length: 11 residues. The V end lost 7 bases, the J end lost 5 bases, and 8 bases lay between the germline ends. CDR3 in amino acids: CASTQWETQYF. DNA for the CDR3: TGTGCCAGCACCCAATGGGAGACCCAGTACTTC.

The chain is built from TRBV11-2 and TRBJ2-1, with 10 positions matching TRBD2. This CDR3 is built from 14 residues. V dropped 5 bases and J dropped 5; count of bases not matched to a gene: 3. Germline V gene lookup returns CDR1 SGHAT and CDR2 FQNNGV. The CDR3 bases are TGTGCCAGCAGCCTAGCGGGAGTTGACAATGAGCAGTTCTTC. Translated, it gives CASSLAGVDNEQFF.

This clonotype was observed a handful of times. The J gene is TRBJ2-2, the V gene TRBV20-1, with 10 bases lining up with TRBD2. Per germline, CDR1 DFQATT and CDR2 SNEGSKA (reference sequence). V lost 6 bases to trimming and J lost 7 bases; unmatched junction nucleotides: 11. CDR3 size: 15 residues. The chain's CDR3 is CSAPLAGAVNGELFF. Here the CDR3 DNA reads TGCAGTGCCCCTCTAGCGGGAGCGGTGAACGGGGAGCTGTTTTTT.